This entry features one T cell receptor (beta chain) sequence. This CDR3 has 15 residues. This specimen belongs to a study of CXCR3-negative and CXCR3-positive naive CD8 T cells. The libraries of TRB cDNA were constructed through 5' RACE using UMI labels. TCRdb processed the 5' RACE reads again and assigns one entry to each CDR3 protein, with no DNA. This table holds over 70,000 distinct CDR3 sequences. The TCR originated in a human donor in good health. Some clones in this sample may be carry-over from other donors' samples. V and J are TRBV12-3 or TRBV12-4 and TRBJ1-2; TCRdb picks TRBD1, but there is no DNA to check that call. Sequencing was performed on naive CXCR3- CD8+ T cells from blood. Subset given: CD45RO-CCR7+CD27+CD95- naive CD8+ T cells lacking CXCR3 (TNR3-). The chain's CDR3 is CASSMNAATVSGYTF.